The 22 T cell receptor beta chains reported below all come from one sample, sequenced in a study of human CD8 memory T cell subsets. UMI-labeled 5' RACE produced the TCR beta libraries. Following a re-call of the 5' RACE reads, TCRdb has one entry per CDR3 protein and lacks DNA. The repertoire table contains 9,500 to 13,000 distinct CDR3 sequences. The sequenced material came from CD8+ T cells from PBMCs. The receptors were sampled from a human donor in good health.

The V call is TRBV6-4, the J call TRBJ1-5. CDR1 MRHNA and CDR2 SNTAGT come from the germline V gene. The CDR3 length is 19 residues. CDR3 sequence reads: CASRVYLWRVDYSNQPQHF.

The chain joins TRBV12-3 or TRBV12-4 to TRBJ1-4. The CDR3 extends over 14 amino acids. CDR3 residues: CASRTIGANEKLFF.

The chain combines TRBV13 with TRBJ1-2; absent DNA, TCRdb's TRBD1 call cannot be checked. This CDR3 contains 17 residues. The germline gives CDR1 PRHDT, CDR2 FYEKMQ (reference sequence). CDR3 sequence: CASSSSPSDTPGYGYTF. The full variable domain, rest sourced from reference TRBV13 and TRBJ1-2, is AAGVIQSPRHLIKEKRETATLKCYPIPRHDTVYWYQQGPGQDPQFLISFYEKMQSDKGSIPDRFSAQQFSDYHSELNMSSLELGDSALYFCASSSSPSDTPGYGYTFGSGTRLTVV.

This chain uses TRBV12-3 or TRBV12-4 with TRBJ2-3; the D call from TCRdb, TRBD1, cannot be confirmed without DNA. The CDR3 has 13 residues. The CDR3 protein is CASNLSGADTQYF.

The CDR3 sequence: CASSLALAGMGNEQFF. The chain recombines TRBV5-1 with TRBJ2-1; TCRdb's assignment of TRBD1 cannot be checked, as there is no DNA. This CDR3 has 16 amino acids. Germline assignment: CDR1 SGHRS and CDR2 YFSETQ.

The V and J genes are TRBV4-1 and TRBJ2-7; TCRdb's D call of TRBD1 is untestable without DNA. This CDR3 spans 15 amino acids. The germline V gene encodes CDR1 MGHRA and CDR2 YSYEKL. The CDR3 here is CASSQEGPGTYEQYF.

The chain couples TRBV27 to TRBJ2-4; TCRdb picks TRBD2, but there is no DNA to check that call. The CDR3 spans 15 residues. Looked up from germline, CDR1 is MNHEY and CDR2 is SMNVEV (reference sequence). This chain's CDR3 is CASSPTSGRLDIQYF.

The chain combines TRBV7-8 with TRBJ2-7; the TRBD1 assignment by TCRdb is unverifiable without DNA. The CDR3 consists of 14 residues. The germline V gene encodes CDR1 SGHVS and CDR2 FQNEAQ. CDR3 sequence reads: CASSLNPFDYEQYF.

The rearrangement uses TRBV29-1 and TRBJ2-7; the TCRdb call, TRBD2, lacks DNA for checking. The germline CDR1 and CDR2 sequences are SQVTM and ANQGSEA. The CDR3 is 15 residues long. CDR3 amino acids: CSVLGLAARPYEQYF.

CDR3 sequence: CASSFEGGIPQYF. This sequence joins TRBV12-3 or TRBV12-4 and TRBJ2-5; TCRdb's D call of TRBD1 is untestable without DNA. This CDR3 region has 13 residues.

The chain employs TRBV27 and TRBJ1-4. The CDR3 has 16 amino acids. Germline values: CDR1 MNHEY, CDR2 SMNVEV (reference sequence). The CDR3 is CASSPSWISTNEKLFF.

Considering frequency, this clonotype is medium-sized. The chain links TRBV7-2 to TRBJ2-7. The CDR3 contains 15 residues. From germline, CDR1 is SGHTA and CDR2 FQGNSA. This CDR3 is CASSYDGVLTYEQYF.

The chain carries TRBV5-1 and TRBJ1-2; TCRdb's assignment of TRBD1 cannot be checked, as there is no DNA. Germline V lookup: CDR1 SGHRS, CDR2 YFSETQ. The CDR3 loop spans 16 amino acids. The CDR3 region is CASSSDRGLLNYGYTF.

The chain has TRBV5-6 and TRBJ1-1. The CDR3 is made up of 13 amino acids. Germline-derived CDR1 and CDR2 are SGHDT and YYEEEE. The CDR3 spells CASSEDMNTEAFF.

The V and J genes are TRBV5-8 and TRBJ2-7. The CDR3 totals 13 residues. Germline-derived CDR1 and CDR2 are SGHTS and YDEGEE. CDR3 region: CASSLTASYEQYF.

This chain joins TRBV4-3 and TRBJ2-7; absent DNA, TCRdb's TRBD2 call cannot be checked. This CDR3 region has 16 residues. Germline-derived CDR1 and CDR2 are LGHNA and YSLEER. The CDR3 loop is CASSQEAGEVTYEQYF.

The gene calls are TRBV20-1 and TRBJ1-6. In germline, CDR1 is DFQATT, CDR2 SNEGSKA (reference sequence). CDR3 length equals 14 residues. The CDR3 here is CSASSWEGNSPLHF.

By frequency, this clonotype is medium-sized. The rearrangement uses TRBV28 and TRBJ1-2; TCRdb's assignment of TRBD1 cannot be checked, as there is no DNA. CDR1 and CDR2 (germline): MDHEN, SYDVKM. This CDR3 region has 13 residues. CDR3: CASSLSYDYGYTF.

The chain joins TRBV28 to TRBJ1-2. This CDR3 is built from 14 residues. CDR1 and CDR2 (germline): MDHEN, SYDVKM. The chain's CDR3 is CASQDLYGSYGYTF.

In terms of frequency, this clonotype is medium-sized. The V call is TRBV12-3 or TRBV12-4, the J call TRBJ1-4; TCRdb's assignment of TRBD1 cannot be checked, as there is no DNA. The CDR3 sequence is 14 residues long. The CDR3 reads CASSPSGEDEKLFF.

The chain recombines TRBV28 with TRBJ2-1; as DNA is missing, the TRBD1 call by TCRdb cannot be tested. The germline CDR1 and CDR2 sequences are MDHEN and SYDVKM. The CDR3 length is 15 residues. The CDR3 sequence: CASSFPTTVYNEQFF.

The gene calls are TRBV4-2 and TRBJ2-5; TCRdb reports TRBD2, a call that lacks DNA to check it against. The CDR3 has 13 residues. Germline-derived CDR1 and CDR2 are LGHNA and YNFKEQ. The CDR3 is CASSKTSGETQYF.